These 27 T cell receptor beta chains originate from one sample sequenced in a study of cytomegalovirus exposure and HLA in healthy donors. PCR employed 60 Vbeta and 13 Jbeta primers. Data came from immunoSEQ multiplex PCR; TCRdb stores just in-frame clones and leaves some out. The sample consists of 85,000 to 120,000 clones, less than 85% of them appearing once. Sequences were obtained from PBMCs. The receptors were sampled from a man between 60 and 75 years old in good health and CMV-seronegative.

The CDR3 loop is CASSQFQGDQGREQYF. The CDR3, as DNA: TGTGCCAGCAGCCAATTCCAGGGGGACCAAGGGAGGGAGCAGTACTTC. The rearrangement uses TRBV4-2 and TRBJ2-7, with D possibly being TRBD1 (7 bases). Deletions cut 2 bases from V and 7 bases from J, with 21 bases between. The germline V gene encodes CDR1 LGHNA and CDR2 YNFKEQ. The CDR3 totals 16 residues.

The chain combines TRBV21-1 with TRBJ1-5. TRBV21-1 has pseudogene status. The CDR3 runs to 15 residues. The CDR3 DNA reads TGTGCCAGCAGCAAAAGTACCCACTCCGATCGGGCCCAGCATTTT. It specifies CASSKSTHSDRAQHF.

The J gene is TRBJ2-6, the V gene TRBV19; D unclear. V dropped 6 bases and J dropped 1 base, with 19 bases sitting between them. CDR1 and CDR2 (germline): LNHDA, SQIVND (reference sequence). This CDR3 is 18 amino acids long. DNA for the CDR3: TGTGCCAGTAGGTTGAGCTACTTCGACGGGTCTGGGGCCAACGTCCTGACTTTC. The encoded protein is CASRLSYFDGSGANVLTF.

This chain uses TRBV30 with TRBJ2-7; D may be TRBD2 (6 bases). Trimming shortened V by 0 bases and J by 1 base, and 10 bases separated the two germline ends. The CDR3 consists of 14 residues. Looked up from germline, CDR1 is GTSNPN and CDR2 is SVGIG (reference sequence). CDR3 protein: CAWSVWGESYEQYF. Here the CDR3 DNA reads TGTGCCTGGAGTGTATGGGGGGAATCCTACGAGCAGTACTTC.

V usage is TRBV7-2 and J usage is TRBJ1-2, with TRBD1 as a possible D gene (5 bases). The length of the CDR3 is 15 residues. Trimming took 2 bases from V and 7 from J, leaving 17 bases between them. Germline V CDR1 and CDR2: SGHTA, FQGNSA. CDR3 in DNA: TGTGCCAGCAGCTTAATGTCCAGGGTTGGATCTGGCTACACCTTC. Its protein product is CASSLMSRVGSGYTF. Full variable domain (outside the CDR3, taken from reference TRBV7-2 and TRBJ1-2): GAGVSQSPSNKVTEKGKDVELRCDPISGHTALYWYRQSLGQGLEFLIYFQGNSAPDKSGLPSDRFSAERTGGSVSTLTIQRTQQEDSAVYLCASSLMSRVGSGYTFGSGTRLTVV.

In its sample, this clone was seen a few times. V is TRBV30 and J is TRBJ1-2; 7 nucleotides agree with TRBD1. This CDR3 is 13 amino acids long. The V segment lost 5 bases and the J segment 6 bases; nucleotides outside the gene matches: 9. Germline V gives CDR1 GTSNPN, CDR2 SVGIG (reference sequence). Here the CDR3 DNA reads TGTGCCTGGGTCGACAGGGCGCTACATGGCTACACCTTC. Its protein product is CAWVDRALHGYTF.

V usage is TRBV6-5 and J usage is TRBJ1-2, with 9 bases identical to TRBD1. V was pared by 5 bases and J by 7 bases, with 8 bases of the junction left unmatched. Germline V gives CDR1 MNHEY, CDR2 SVGAGI. The CDR3 covers 14 residues. CDR3 sequence: CASSQQGASVGYTF. Here the CDR3 DNA reads TGTGCCAGCAGTCAACAGGGGGCGTCTGTTGGCTACACCTTC.

This clone is a singleton in its sample. The chain's CDR3 is CASSVGSLTGELFF. CDR3 bases: TGTGCCAGCAGCGTGGGCTCCTTAACCGGGGAGCTGTTTTTT. The chain recombines TRBV9 with TRBJ2-2, with D uncertain. Trimming cost V 2 bases and J 5 bases, with 10 bases left between them. The germline V gene encodes CDR1 SGDLS and CDR2 YYNGEE. The CDR3 extends over 14 amino acids.

This sequence joins TRBV9 and TRBJ2-1, with TRBD1 matching over 7 bases. There are 14 residues in the CDR3. V lost 4 bases, J lost 6 bases, and 7 bases stayed unmatched. The germline V gene encodes CDR1 SGDLS and CDR2 YYNGEE. The CDR3 DNA sequence: TGTGCCAGCAGCAACAGGGGCGTTAGCAATGAGCAGTTCTTC. This encodes CASSNRGVSNEQFF.

The chain employs TRBV5-6 and TRBJ1-4; a weak D match, TRBD1 (6 bases). The germline V gene encodes CDR1 SGHDT and CDR2 YYEEEE. The V end lost 0 bases, the J end lost 7 bases, and 13 bases lay between the germline ends. The CDR3 spans 15 residues. The CDR3 DNA reads TGTGCCAGCAGCTTGGCGGGGGGCAGTGGTGAAAAACTGTTTTTT. It is translated as CASSLAGGSGEKLFF.

This chain uses TRBV7-2 with TRBJ1-5; D is ambiguous. This CDR3 contains 12 residues. Deletions cut 1 base from V and 7 bases from J, with 5 bases between. The germline V gene encodes CDR1 SGHTA and CDR2 FQGNSA. The CDR3 nucleotides read TGTGCCAGCAGCTTAGACTCACAGCCCCAGCATTTT. Protein sequence: CASSLDSQPQHF.

This chain connects TRBV27 to TRBJ2-7; 8 nucleotides align to TRBD2. The J segment lost 0 bases and the V segment lost 3 bases, leaving 7 bases of the junction unmatched. The CDR3 runs 16 residues. CDR1 is MNHEY and CDR2 is SMNVEV in the germline V gene (reference sequence). CDR3 protein: CASSFASGYPSYEQYF. In nucleotides, the CDR3 is TGTGCCAGCAGTTTTGCTAGCGGGTATCCCTCCTACGAGCAGTACTTC.

The chain recombines TRBV6-5 with TRBJ1-1, with 8 nucleotides matching TRBD1. V was clipped by 7 bases and J by 8 bases; unmatched bases: 9. The CDR3 consists of 13 residues. Germline V lookup: CDR1 MNHEY, CDR2 SVGAGI. The CDR3: CASTYRQGIEAFF. The CDR3 DNA reads as TGTGCCAGCACCTATCGACAGGGGATAGAAGCTTTCTTT.

This rearrangement joins TRBV7-3 to TRBJ1-6; 7 bases fit TRBD1. J was trimmed by 7 bases and V by 2 bases; bases with no gene match: 2. Germline V gives CDR1 SGHTA, CDR2 FQGTGA. CDR3 size: 14 residues. The CDR3 coding sequence is TGTGCCAGCAGCTTACAGGGGGGCAATTCACCCCTCCACTTT. This translates into CASSLQGGNSPLHF. The full variable domain, in which reference TRBV7-3 and TRBJ1-6 provide the parts outside the CDR3, is GAGVSQTPSNKVTEKGKYVELRCDPISGHTALYWYRQSLGQGPEFLIYFQGTGAADDSGLPNDRFFAVRPEGSVSTLKIQRTERGDSAVYLCASSLQGGNSPLHFGNGTRLTVT.

V and J are TRBV28 and TRBJ2-5, with 8 bases that match TRBD2. The length of the CDR3 is 14 residues. Trimming took 7 bases from V and 3 from J; bases not matched to a gene: 7. Germline CDR1 is MDHEN and CDR2 is SYDVKM. The DNA of the CDR3 is TGTGCCAGCACGGGAGGGACTCTCGAAGAGACCCAGTACTTC. Protein sequence: CASTGGTLEETQYF.

The rearrangement links TRBV4-2 to TRBJ2-3; no firm D call. V lost 1 base and J 6 bases, leaving 11 bases between the germline ends. CDR1 is LGHNA, CDR2 YNFKEQ, per germline. The CDR3 length is 14 residues. The CDR3 DNA sequence: TGTGCCAGCAGCCAAGGGGCCGTTGCGGATACGCAGTATTTT. This encodes CASSQGAVADTQYF.

The V gene is TRBV5-4, the J gene TRBJ1-6; TRBD1 is a possible D gene (6 bases). Trimming removed 1 base at V and 10 bases at J, with 12 bases between. From germline, CDR1 is SGHNT and CDR2 YYREEE (reference sequence). This CDR3 has 14 residues. CDR3: CASSLQQGPSPLHF. The CDR3 bases are TGTGCCAGCAGCTTGCAACAGGGCCCCTCACCCCTCCACTTT.

This chain links TRBV4-1 with TRBJ2-2; 10 bases match TRBD2. CDR3 length: 15 amino acids. Germline CDR1 reads MGHRA; CDR2 reads YSYEKL. Losses at the gene ends were 5 bases for V and 5 bases for J; bases not matched to a gene: 5. The CDR3 DNA reads as TGCGCCAGCAGCGGCCTAGCGGGGGAAACCGGGGAGCTGTTTTTT. Its translation is CASSGLAGETGELFF.

This clone came up a few times. This rearrangement joins TRBV5-4 to TRBJ2-7, with TRBD1 as a possible D gene (6 bases). Trimming removed 3 bases at V and 5 bases at J, with 15 bases between. This CDR3 is 14 amino acids long. Germline V gene lookup returns CDR1 SGHNT and CDR2 YYREEE (reference sequence). The CDR3 sequence: CASSSIGQSNEQYV. As DNA, the CDR3 is TGTGCCAGCAGCTCGATAGGACAGAGTAACGAGCAGTACGTC.

The table lists this clone with a few counts. This rearrangement joins TRBV13 to TRBJ1-4; the D is unclear. Germline-derived CDR1 and CDR2 are PRHDT and FYEKMQ (reference sequence). This CDR3 has 16 residues. V shed 3 bases and J shed 4 bases, with 15 bases lying between them. CDR3 DNA: TGTGCCAGCAGCTTGAGGCGGGGATGGGATAATGAAAAACTGTTTTTT. Translating it yields CASSLRRGWDNEKLFF.

This clone appeared once. V and J are TRBV5-1 and TRBJ1-1; 8 bases align to TRBD1. With 1 base clipped from V and 6 bases from J, the junction kept 8 bases outside the gene matches. This CDR3 contains 15 residues. CDR1 SGHRS and CDR2 YFSETQ come from the germline V gene. CDR3 loop: CASSLRQGLSSEAFF. The CDR3 DNA is TGCGCCAGCAGCTTGAGACAGGGGTTAAGTTCTGAAGCTTTCTTT.

The V gene is TRBV27, the J gene TRBJ2-7, with 8 bases identical to TRBD1. Germline V gene sequence: CDR1 MNHEY, CDR2 SMNVEV (reference sequence). The CDR3 extends over 15 amino acids. The V gene end was trimmed by 6 bases and the J gene end by 2 bases; junction bases not matched to a gene: 9. The CDR3 coding sequence is TGTGCCAGCAGATTCGACAGGGGTTTAGCCTACGAGCAGTACTTC. It encodes CASRFDRGLAYEQYF.

About this clone: One end of the junction varies from germline; a read error may be responsible. The chain combines TRBV5-1 with TRBJ2-2; TRBD1 is a possible D gene (5 bases). From germline, CDR1 is SGHRS and CDR2 YFSETQ. This CDR3 spans 14 amino acids. The CDR3 DNA reads TGCGCCAGCAAGAGGACACAGAACACCAGGGAGCTGTTTTTT. It specifies CASKRTQNTRELFF.

The chain uses TRBV19 and TRBJ1-6; the match to TRBD1 covers 11 bases. Per the germline V gene, CDR1 is LNHDA and CDR2 is SQIVND (reference sequence). V lost 6 bases, J lost 5 bases, and 6 bases stayed unmatched. The CDR3 extends over 16 amino acids. The CDR3 coding sequence is TGTGCCAGTAGGTGGGACAGGGGGTTCGATAATTCACCCCTCCACTTT. It codes for CASRWDRGFDNSPLHF.

The chain uses TRBV11-2 and TRBJ2-3; possibly TRBD1 for D (5 bases). Trimming took 3 bases from V and 8 from J, leaving 9 bases between them. From germline, CDR1 is SGHAT and CDR2 FQNNGV. The CDR3 length is 12 residues. The CDR3: CASSFSGLTQYF. The CDR3 nucleotides are TGTGCCAGCAGCTTCTCAGGGCTTACGCAGTATTTT.

This clone appeared once. This chain uses TRBV7-3 with TRBJ2-3, with TRBD2 matching 9 bases. The germline V gene encodes CDR1 SGHTA and CDR2 FQGTGA. The CDR3 extends over 15 amino acids. V gave up 5 bases and J gave up 0 bases; unmatched junction bases: 3. This CDR3 is CASSLAGSSTDTQYF. In DNA form, the CDR3 reads TGTGCCAGCAGCCTAGCGGGATCTAGCACAGATACGCAGTATTTT.

The V call is TRBV27, the J call TRBJ2-5, with a weak D call TRBD2 (7 bases). Germline lookup yields CDR1 MNHEY and CDR2 SMNVEV (reference sequence). V lost 7 bases and J 3 bases, leaving 18 bases between the germline ends. The CDR3 has 15 amino acids. This CDR3 is CASMPFRGGKETQYF. CDR3 coding DNA: TGTGCCAGCATGCCCTTTAGGGGGGGGAAAGAGACCCAGTACTTC.